A single sample gave rise to the 19 T cell receptor beta chains below, sequenced in a study of blood T cell repertoires in COVID-19. The method was immunoSEQ multiplex PCR; TCRdb's version includes in-frame clones alone and lacks a portion of them. This table has 150,000 to 200,000 clones, approximately 88% appearing once. What was sequenced was peripheral blood. Receptor source: a woman between 25 and 40 years old with acute or convalescent COVID-19.

The gene calls are TRBV7-9 and TRBJ2-1, with no clear D. Germline CDR1 is SEHNR and CDR2 is FQNEAQ (reference sequence). Deletions cut 2 bases from V and 8 bases from J, with 10 bases between. The CDR3 runs 13 residues. The CDR3 DNA follows: TGTGCCAGCAGCTTATTTGAGGTGGATGAGCAGTTCTTC. The encoded protein is CASSLFEVDEQFF.

The chain joins TRBV6-6 to TRBJ2-7, with 8 bases fitting TRBD2. The CDR3 length is 15 residues. Germline CDR1 MNHNY, CDR2 SVGAGI (reference sequence). With V trimmed by 5 bases and J by 0 bases, 6 bases remained unmatched. DNA of the CDR3: TGTGCCAGCAGTCTTACTAGCGGCTACTCCTACGAGCAGTACTTC. It yields the protein CASSLTSGYSYEQYF.

This clone was counted once. The rearrangement links TRBV27 to TRBJ1-1, with D possibly matching TRBD1 (5 bases). This CDR3 spans 13 amino acids. V lost 3 bases and J 4 bases, leaving 9 bases between the germline ends. Per germline, CDR1 MNHEY and CDR2 SMNVEV (reference sequence). The DNA of the CDR3 is TGTGCCAGCAGTTTTACCGGGGGCACTGAAGCTTTCTTT. It yields the protein CASSFTGGTEAFF.

The chain uses TRBV5-5 and TRBJ2-1; D is undetermined. V lost 1 base and J lost 0, with 17 bases in between. Germline values: CDR1 SGHKS, CDR2 YYEKEE (reference sequence). This CDR3 region has 18 residues. Here the CDR3 DNA reads TGTGCCAGCAGCTTGCAACCCCTCCTCCTCAGCTCCTACAATGAGCAGTTCTTC. Encoded protein: CASSLQPLLLSSYNEQFF.

This clone has more than one count but fewer than ten. J is TRBJ2-1 and V is TRBV19, with D unresolved. This CDR3 has 14 amino acids. V was trimmed by 6 bases and J by 0 bases, leaving 9 bases between them. Germline CDR1 reads LNHDA; CDR2 reads SQIVND (reference sequence). In nucleotides, the CDR3 is TGTGCCAGTAGGGTCTTGAGCTCCTACAATGAGCAGTTCTTC. Translating gives CASRVLSSYNEQFF. Combining the CDR3 with reference TRBV19 and TRBJ2-1 gives the whole variable domain DGGITQSPKYLFRKEGQNVTLSCEQNLNHDAMYWYRQDPGQGLRLIYYSQIVNDFQKGDIAEGYSVSREKKESFPLTVTSAQKNPTAFYLCASRVLSSYNEQFFGPGTRLTVL.

V usage is TRBV6-5 and J usage is TRBJ1-6; no reliable D call. V was shortened by 10 bases and J by 9 bases, with 16 bases between the two germline ends. Germline CDR1 is MNHEY and CDR2 is SVGAGI. The CDR3 has 13 residues. The CDR3 DNA sequence: TGTGCCACCAGCGGTACGGAGCGTTCACCCCTCCACTTT. Its protein is CATSGTERSPLHF.

The genes are TRBV12-3 or TRBV12-4 and TRBJ1-3; TRBD1 is a possible D gene (6 bases). The V and J ends lost 5 bases and 13 bases respectively, with 12 bases between them. The CDR3 covers 11 residues. The CDR3 reads CASSGGALIYF. As DNA, the CDR3 is TGTGCCAGCAGTGGGGGGGCACTTATATATTTT.

This sequence joins TRBV29-1 and TRBJ1-2; D is unresolved. The CDR3 runs 11 residues. CDR1 is SQVTM and CDR2 is ANQGSEA in the germline V gene. The V end lost 4 bases, the J end lost 2 bases, and 5 bases lay between the germline ends. CDR3 bases: TGCAGCGTTGGTCAGAACTATGGCTACACCTTC. This codes for CSVGQNYGYTF.

The chain joins TRBV28 to TRBJ1-1; possible D gene TRBD1, 6 bases. Germline CDR1 and CDR2: MDHEN and SYDVKM. The CDR3 is 14 residues long. Deletions cut 7 bases from V and 6 bases from J, with 18 bases between. CDR3 nucleotide sequence: TGTGCCAGCAAGGCAGGGGCGTATGGCGCTGAAGCTTTCTTT. Its protein is CASKAGAYGAEAFF.

Details on this clone: The sample holds other DNA sequences that translate to the same CDR3. The rearrangement links TRBV6-5 to TRBJ1-1; 9 nucleotides line up with TRBD1. Germline loops: CDR1 MNHEY, CDR2 SVGAGI. The CDR3 sequence is 13 residues long. V lost 6 bases to trimming and J lost 3 bases; unmatched junction nucleotides: 2. CDR3 sequence (DNA): TGTGCCAGCAGCCGACAGGGGGACACTGAAGCTTTCTTT. Protein sequence: CASSRQGDTEAFF.

This sequence joins TRBV10-1 and TRBJ2-5; TRBD1 might be the D (5 bases). Trimming cost V 3 bases and J 5 bases, with 13 bases left between them. CDR1 is WNHNN, CDR2 SYGVQD, per germline (reference sequence). The CDR3 covers 14 residues. The DNA for the CDR3 is TGCGCCAGCAGTGAAGGGCCTAGGGGTGAGACCCAGTACTTC. Its protein product is CASSEGPRGETQYF.

This sequence joins TRBV5-1 and TRBJ1-6; no reliable D call. V was cut by 5 bases and J by 9 bases, with 15 bases left in between. The CDR3 length is 14 residues. Looked up from germline, CDR1 is SGHRS and CDR2 is YFSETQ. The CDR3 DNA reads TGCGCCAGCAGTACGGGTACCCCCCGTTCACCCCTCCACTTT. Protein product: CASSTGTPRSPLHF.

The chain is built from TRBV2 and TRBJ2-7, with a weak D call TRBD2 (6 bases). CDR1 is SNHLY, CDR2 FYNNEI, per germline. This CDR3 has 14 amino acids. Between the trimmed V and J ends, which lost 8 bases and 0 bases, there was a span of 14 bases. Here the CDR3 DNA reads TGTGCCAGCTCGCGGGCGGGACCCTCCTACGAGCAGTACTTC. Translation gives CASSRAGPSYEQYF. The variable domain in full, completed from reference TRBV2 and TRBJ2-7, reads EPEVTQTPSHQVTQMGQEVILRCVPISNHLYFYWYRQILGQKVEFLVSFYNNEISEKSEIFDDQFSVERPDGSNFTLKIRSTKLEDSAMYFCASSRAGPSYEQYFGPGTRLTVT.

The chain employs TRBV5-4 and TRBJ2-7, with a possible D match to TRBD1 (6 bases). With 0 bases removed from V and 6 bases from J, the gap between germline ends came to 13 bases. From germline, CDR1 is SGHNT and CDR2 YYREEE (reference sequence). The CDR3 covers 14 residues. The DNA of the CDR3 is TGTGCCAGCAGCTTGGGGGGTTGGGGGCGCGAGCAGTACTTC. It encodes CASSLGGWGREQYF.

The rearrangement joins TRBV3-1 (or the pseudogene TRBV3-2) to TRBJ1-3, with D uncertain. The germline gives CDR1 LGHDT, CDR2 YNNKEL (reference sequence). This CDR3 comprises 13 residues. V lost 4 bases and J 0 bases, leaving 4 bases between the germline ends. CDR3 coding DNA: TGTGCCAGCAGCCTCTACTCTGGAAACACCATATATTTT. It translates to CASSLYSGNTIYF.

The chain employs TRBV5-1 and TRBJ2-3; 8 bases match TRBD1. With V trimmed by 3 bases and J by 6 bases, 3 bases remained unmatched. Germline lookup yields CDR1 SGHRS and CDR2 YFSETQ. The CDR3 covers 13 residues. DNA for the CDR3: TGCGCCAGCAGCTCACAGGGGGAGGATACGCAGTATTTT. Translation: CASSSQGEDTQYF. The full variable domain, rest sourced from reference TRBV5-1 and TRBJ2-3, is KAGVTQTPRYLIKTRGQQVTLSCSPISGHRSVSWYQQTPGQGLQFLFEYFSETQRNKGNFPGRFSGRQFSNSRSEMNVSTLELGDSALYLCASSSQGEDTQYFGPGTRLTVL.

The V call is TRBV25-1, the J call TRBJ1-6, with a possible D match to TRBD1 (6 bases). From germline, CDR1 is MGHDK and CDR2 SYGVNS. This CDR3 contains 14 residues. V lost 4 bases to trimming and J lost 10 bases, with 14 bases between them. In DNA form, the CDR3 reads TGTGCCAGCAGTGTAGGGACATTTCTCTCACCCCTCCACTTT. Translation gives CASSVGTFLSPLHF.

V gene TRBV7-9 combines with J gene TRBJ1-2, with 8 positions matching TRBD1. Germline V gene data show CDR1 as SEHNR and CDR2 as FQNEAQ (reference sequence). V shed 5 bases and J 13 bases; nucleotides not matched to a gene: 9. The CDR3 is 12 amino acids. The CDR3 loop reads CASSLGQGQVTF. The CDR3 bases are TGTGCCAGCAGCCTCGGACAGGGCCAGGTCACCTTC.

The genes are TRBV5-1 and TRBJ2-7, with 7 bases aligning to TRBD1. This CDR3 is 13 amino acids long. CDR1 is SGHRS and CDR2 is YFSETQ in the germline V gene. V was pared by 5 bases and J by 5 bases, with 7 bases of the junction left unmatched. This CDR3 is CASSRQGEDEQYF. In DNA form, the CDR3 reads TGCGCCAGCAGTCGGCAGGGGGAAGACGAGCAGTACTTC.